This TCR beta chain was sequenced for a study of T cells after yellow fever vaccination. General study points: Abundant clonotypes from the bulk population could contaminate FACS-sorted repertoires.

In making TCR cDNA, 5'RACE template switching added a universal primer site and UMIs to it. TCRdb passed the 5' RACE reads through MiXCR, listing each CDR3 protein once. The profile shows roughly 520,000 distinct CDR3 sequences, around a fifth of them singletons. This clonotype was detected only a few times. Its antigen remains unknown. The TCR was taken from a man aged 18 to 30 who received the YFV17D yellow fever vaccine. The sample consisted of PBMCs, taken roughly 20 days after the first yellow fever vaccination.

CDR3 residues: CAISEGSSYNSPLHF. CDR3 nucleotide sequence: TGTGCCATCAGTGAGGGCAGCTCCTATAATTCACCCCTCCACTTT. This chain joins TRBV10-3 and TRBJ1-6; no reliable D call. The ends were cut back, 2 bases at V and 0 bases at J, with 5 bases in the middle. The CDR3 contains 15 residues. The V gene's germline CDR1 is ENHRY and CDR2 SYGVKD.